The 4 T cell receptor beta chains below were found in one sample sequenced in a study of cytomegalovirus exposure and HLA in healthy donors (TCRdb year 2017). Library preparation employed the immunoSEQ multiplex PCR assay. Imported from immuneACCESS, the table was reduced by TCRdb to in-frame sequences with V and J called. These copies leave out some clones; in studies compared against another copy, an unresolved V gene accounts for under half, and the cause of the remainder is not known. For this sample the table gives about 180,000 clones, of which approximately 81% were detected only once. The top ten clones comprise approximately 16% of the sample. Material for sequencing was PBMCs. Receptor source: a man younger than 30 in good health and CMV-seropositive.

J is TRBJ1-2 and V is TRBV6-1; D unresolved. Trimming removed 3 bases from V and 0 bases from J, with 14 bases in between. The CDR3 sequence is 16 residues long. The germline gives CDR1 MNHNS, CDR2 SASEGT. The CDR3 loop is CASSDGVGLTNYGYTF. CDR3 DNA sequence: TGTGCCAGCAGTGACGGGGTGGGATTGACTAACTATGGCTACACCTTC.

This clone was seen just once. The same CDR3 also results from other DNA sequences found in this sample. V is TRBV28 and J is TRBJ1-2, with D perhaps matching TRBD1 (6 bases). CDR1 and CDR2 from the germline V gene are MDHEN and SYDVKM. The CDR3 has 14 residues. Trimming took off 6 bases at V and 2 bases at J, with 13 bases between the two ends. The CDR3 nucleotides read TGTGCCAGCAGCTTGGGGGGGCAAAACTATGGCTACACCTTC. The encoded protein is CASSLGGQNYGYTF.

The rearrangement links TRBV18 to TRBJ1-5; no clear D gene. The CDR3 is made up of 15 amino acids. Per the germline V gene, CDR1 is KGHSH and CDR2 is LQKENI. Trimming removed 3 bases at V and 3 bases at J, with 12 bases between. CDR3 sequence: CASSPTLEINQPQHF. DNA of the CDR3: TGTGCCAGCTCACCGACCCTAGAGATCAATCAGCCCCAGCATTTT. Based on the CDR3 plus reference TRBV18 and TRBJ1-5, the full variable domain is NAGVMQNPRHLVRRRGQEARLRCSPMKGHSHVYWYRQLPEEGLKFMVYLQKENIIDESGMPKERFSAEFPKEGPSILRIQQVVRGDSAAYFCASSPTLEINQPQHFGDGTRLSIL.

This chain connects TRBV10-2 to TRBJ2-7; 7 nucleotides line up with TRBD1. J gave up 3 bases and V 6 bases, and 8 bases lay outside the gene matches. This CDR3 contains 14 residues. CDR1 and CDR2 from the germline V gene are WSHSY and SAAADI. CDR3 bases: TGCGCCAGCAGATTCTCTGGACAGGTCTACGAGCAGTACTTC. Translation: CASRFSGQVYEQYF.